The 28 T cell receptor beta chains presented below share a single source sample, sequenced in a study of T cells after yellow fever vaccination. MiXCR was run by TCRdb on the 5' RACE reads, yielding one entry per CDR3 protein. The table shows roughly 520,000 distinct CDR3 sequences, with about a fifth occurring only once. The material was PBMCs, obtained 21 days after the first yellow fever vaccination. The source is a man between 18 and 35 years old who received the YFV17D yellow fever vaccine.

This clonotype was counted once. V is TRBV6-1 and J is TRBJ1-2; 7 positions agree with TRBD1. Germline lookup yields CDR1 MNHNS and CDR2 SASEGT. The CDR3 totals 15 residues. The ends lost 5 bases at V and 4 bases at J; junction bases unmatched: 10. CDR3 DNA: TGTGCCAGCAGTCCCAAGCCGGGGACAGCCTATGGCTACACCTTC. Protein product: CASSPKPGTAYGYTF.

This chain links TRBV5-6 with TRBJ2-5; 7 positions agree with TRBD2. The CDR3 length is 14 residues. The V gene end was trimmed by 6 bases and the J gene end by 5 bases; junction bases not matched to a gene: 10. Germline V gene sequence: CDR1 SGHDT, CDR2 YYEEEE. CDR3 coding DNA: TGTGCCAGCAACGGGCAGACTAGCTGGGAGACCCAGTACTTC. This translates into CASNGQTSWETQYF.

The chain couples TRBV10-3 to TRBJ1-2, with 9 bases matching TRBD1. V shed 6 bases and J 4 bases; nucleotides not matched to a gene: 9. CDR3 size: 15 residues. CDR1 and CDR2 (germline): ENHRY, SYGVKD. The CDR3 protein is CAIRITQGAGYGYTF. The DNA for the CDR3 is TGTGCCATCAGAATAACACAGGGGGCAGGCTATGGCTACACCTTC.

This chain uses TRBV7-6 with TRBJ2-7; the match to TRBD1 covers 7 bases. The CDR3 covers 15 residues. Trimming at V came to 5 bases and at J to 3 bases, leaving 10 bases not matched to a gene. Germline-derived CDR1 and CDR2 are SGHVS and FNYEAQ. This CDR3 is CASSPRTGRNYEQYV. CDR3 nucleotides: TGTGCCAGCAGCCCGCGGACAGGACGCAACTACGAGCAGTACGTC.

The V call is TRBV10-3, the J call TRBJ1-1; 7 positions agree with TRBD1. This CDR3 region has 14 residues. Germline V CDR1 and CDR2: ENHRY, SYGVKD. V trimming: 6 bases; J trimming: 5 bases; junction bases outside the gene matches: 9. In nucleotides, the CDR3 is TGTGCCATCAGAAGGGACAGCCATGGGACTGAAGCTTTCTTT. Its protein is CAIRRDSHGTEAFF.

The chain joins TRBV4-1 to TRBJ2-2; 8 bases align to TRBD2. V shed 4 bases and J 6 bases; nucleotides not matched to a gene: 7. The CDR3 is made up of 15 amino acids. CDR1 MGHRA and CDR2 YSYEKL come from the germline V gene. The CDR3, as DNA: TGCGCCAGCAGCCGGAGCGGGGGTCTCCCCGGGGAGCTGTTTTTT. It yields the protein CASSRSGGLPGELFF.

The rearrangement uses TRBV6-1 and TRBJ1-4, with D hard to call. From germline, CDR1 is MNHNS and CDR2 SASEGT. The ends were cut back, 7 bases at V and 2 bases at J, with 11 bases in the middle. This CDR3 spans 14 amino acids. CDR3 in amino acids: CASTIAATNEKLFF. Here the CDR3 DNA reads TGTGCCAGCACCATAGCTGCCACTAATGAAAAACTGTTTTTT.

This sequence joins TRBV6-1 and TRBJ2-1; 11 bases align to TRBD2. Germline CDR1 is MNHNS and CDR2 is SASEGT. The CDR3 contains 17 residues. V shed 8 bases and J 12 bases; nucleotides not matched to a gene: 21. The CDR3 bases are TGTGCCAGCCTGCAAAGGGCCGGGACTAGCGGTGCTCGGGTGCAGTTCTTC. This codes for CASLQRAGTSGARVQFF.

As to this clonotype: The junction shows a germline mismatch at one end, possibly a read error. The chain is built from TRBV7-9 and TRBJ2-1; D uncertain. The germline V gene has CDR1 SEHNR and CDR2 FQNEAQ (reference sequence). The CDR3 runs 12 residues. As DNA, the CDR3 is TGTGCCAGCAGCTTAGAAGGCAGAAGTGGGATCTTC. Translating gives CASSLEGRSGIF.

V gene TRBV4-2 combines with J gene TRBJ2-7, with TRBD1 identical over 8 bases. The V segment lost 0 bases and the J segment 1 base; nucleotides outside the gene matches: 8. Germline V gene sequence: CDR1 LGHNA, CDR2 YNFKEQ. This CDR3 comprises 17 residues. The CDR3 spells CASSQDVGQEFSYEQYF. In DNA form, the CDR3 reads TGTGCCAGCAGCCAAGACGTGGGACAGGAGTTTTCCTACGAGCAGTACTTC.

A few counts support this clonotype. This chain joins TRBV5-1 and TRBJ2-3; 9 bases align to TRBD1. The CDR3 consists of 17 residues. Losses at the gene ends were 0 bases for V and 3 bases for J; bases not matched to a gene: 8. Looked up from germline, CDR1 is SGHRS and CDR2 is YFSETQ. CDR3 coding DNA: TGCGCCAGCAGCTTGGGCTCCCTGACAGGGGGGACAGATACGCAGTATTTT. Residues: CASSLGSLTGGTDTQYF.

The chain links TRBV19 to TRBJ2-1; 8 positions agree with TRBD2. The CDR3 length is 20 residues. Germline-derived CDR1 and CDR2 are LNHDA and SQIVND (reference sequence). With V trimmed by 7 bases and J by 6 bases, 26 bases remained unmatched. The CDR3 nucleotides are TGTGCCAGTACTCCACGAGGACAGCAGCGCCGGGGGGGTTTTGGCAATGAGCAGTTCTTC. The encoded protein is CASTPRGQQRRGGFGNEQFF.

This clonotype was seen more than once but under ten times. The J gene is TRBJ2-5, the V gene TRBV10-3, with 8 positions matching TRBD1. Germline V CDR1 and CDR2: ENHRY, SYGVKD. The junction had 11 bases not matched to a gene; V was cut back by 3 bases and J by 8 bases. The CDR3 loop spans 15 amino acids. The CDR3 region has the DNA TGTGCCATCAGTGAATCCGGGACAGGAAGAGAAACCCAGTACTTC. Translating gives CAISESGTGRETQYF.

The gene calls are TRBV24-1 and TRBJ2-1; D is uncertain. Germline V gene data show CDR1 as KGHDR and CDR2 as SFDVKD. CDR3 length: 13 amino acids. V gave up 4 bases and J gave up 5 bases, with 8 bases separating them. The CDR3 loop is CATSDGKNNEQFF. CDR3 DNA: TGTGCCACCAGTGACGGTAAGAACAATGAGCAGTTCTTC.

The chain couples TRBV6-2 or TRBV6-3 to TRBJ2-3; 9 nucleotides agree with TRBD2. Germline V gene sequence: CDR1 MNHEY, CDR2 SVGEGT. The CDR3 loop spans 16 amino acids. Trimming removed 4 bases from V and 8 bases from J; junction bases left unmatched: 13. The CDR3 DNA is TGTGCCAGCAGTTCGGGGGGACTAGCTGGCTTCGGTACGCAGTATTTT. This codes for CASSSGGLAGFGTQYF.

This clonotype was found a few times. The CDR3 sequence: CASSLRQTTLGSYEQYF. CDR3 DNA: TGCGCCAGCAGCCTACGCCAGACAACCCTGGGCTCCTACGAGCAGTACTTC. The rearrangement joins TRBV4-3 to TRBJ2-7; the D is unclear. Trimming removed 4 bases from V and 0 bases from J, with 19 bases in between. The germline V gene has CDR1 LGHNA and CDR2 YSLEER. The CDR3 contains 17 residues.

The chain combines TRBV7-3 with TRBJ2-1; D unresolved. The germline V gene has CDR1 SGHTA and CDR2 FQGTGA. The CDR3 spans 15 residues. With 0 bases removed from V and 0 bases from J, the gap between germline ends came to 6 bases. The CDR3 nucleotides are TGTGCCAGCAGCTTAACCGTGAGCTCCTACAATGAGCAGTTCTTC. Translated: CASSLTVSSYNEQFF.

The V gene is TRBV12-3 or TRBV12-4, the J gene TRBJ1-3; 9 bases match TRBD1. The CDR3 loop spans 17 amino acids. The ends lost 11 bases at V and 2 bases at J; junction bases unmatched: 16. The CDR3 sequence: CAAPPPGQGLTGNTIYF. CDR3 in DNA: TGTGCCGCCCCCCCACCGGGACAGGGACTTACTGGAAACACCATATATTTT.

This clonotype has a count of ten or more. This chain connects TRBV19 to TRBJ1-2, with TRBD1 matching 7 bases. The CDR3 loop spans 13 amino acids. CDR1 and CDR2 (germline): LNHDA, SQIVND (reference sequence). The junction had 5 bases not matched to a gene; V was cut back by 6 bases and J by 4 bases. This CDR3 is CASRPGQSYGYTF. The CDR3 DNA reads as TGTGCCAGTAGACCGGGACAGAGCTATGGCTACACCTTC.

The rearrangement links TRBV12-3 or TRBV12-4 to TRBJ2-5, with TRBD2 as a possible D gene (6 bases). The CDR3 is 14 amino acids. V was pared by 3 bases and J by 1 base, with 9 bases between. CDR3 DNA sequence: TGTGCCAGCAGTTTTAACGGGGGCCAAGAGACCCAGTACTTC. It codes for CASSFNGGQETQYF.

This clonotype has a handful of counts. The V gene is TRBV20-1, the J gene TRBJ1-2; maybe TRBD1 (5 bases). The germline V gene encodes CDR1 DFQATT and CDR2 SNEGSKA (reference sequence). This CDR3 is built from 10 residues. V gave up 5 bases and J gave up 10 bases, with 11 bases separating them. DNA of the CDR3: TGCAGTGCTCGCGGGACTCTCTACACCTTC. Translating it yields CSARGTLYTF.

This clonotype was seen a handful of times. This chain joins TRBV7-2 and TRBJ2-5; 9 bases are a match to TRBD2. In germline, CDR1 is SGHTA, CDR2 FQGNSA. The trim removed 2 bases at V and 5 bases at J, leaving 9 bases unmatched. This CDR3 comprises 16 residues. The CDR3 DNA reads TGTGCCAGCAGCTTAATCGCGGGGGGGAGGGGGGAGACCCAGTACTTC. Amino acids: CASSLIAGGRGETQYF.

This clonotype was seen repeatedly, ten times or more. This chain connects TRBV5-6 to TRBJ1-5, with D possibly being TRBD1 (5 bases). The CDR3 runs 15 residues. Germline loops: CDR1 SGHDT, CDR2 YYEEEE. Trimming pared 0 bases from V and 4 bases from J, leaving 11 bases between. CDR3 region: CASSLGPGVNQPQHF. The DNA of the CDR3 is TGTGCCAGCAGCTTGGGGCCGGGGGTTAATCAGCCCCAGCATTTT.

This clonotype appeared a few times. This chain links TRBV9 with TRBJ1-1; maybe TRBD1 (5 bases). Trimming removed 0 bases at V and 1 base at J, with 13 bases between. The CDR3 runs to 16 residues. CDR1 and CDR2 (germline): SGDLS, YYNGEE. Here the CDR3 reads CASSVGRRGANTEAFF. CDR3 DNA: TGTGCCAGCAGCGTAGGCCGACGAGGGGCGAACACTGAAGCTTTCTTT.

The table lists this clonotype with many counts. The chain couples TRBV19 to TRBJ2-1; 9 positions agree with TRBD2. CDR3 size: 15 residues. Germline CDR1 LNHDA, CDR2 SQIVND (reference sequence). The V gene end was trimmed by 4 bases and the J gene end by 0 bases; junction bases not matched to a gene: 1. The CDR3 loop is CASSKTSGSYNEQFF. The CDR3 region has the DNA TGTGCCAGTAGTAAGACTAGCGGCTCCTACAATGAGCAGTTCTTC. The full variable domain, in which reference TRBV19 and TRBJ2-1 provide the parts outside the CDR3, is DGGITQSPKYLFRKEGQNVTLSCEQNLNHDAMYWYRQDPGQGLRLIYYSQIVNDFQKGDIAEGYSVSREKKESFPLTVTSAQKNPTAFYLCASSKTSGSYNEQFFGPGTRLTVL.

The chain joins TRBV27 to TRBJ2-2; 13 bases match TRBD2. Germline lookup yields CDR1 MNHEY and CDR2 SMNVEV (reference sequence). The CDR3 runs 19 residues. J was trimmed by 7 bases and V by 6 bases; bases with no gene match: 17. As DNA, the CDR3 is TGTGCCAGCAGCCCGACTCCCCAACGACTAGCGGGGGGCGGCGGGGAGCTGTTTTTT. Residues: CASSPTPQRLAGGGGELFF.

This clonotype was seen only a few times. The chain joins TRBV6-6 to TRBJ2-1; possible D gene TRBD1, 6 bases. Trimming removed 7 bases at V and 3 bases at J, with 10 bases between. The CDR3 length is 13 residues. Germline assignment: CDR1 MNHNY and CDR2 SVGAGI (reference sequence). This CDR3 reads CASTQGYYNEQFF. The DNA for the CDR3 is TGTGCCAGCACACAGGGATACTACAATGAGCAGTTCTTC.

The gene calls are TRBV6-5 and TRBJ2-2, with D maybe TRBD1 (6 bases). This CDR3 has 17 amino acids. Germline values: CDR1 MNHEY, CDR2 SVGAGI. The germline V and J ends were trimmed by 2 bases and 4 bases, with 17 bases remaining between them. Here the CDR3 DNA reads TGTGCCAGCAGTTACGGCTTGGGGGCCTCCTCCACCGGGGAGCTGTTTTTT. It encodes CASSYGLGASSTGELFF.